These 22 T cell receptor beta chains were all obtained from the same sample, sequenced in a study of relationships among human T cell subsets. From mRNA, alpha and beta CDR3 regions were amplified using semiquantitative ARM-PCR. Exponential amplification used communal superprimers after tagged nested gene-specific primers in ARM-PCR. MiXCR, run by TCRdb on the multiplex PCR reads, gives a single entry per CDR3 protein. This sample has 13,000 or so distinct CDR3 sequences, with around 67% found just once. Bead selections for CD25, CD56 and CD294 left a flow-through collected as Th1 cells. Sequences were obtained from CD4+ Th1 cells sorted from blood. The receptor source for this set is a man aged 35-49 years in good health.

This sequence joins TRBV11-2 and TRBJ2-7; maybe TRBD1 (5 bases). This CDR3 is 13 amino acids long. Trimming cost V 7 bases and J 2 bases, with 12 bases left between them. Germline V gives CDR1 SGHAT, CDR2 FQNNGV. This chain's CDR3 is CASTKDITYEQYF. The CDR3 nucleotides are TGTGCCAGCACCAAGGACATTACCTACGAGCAGTACTTC.

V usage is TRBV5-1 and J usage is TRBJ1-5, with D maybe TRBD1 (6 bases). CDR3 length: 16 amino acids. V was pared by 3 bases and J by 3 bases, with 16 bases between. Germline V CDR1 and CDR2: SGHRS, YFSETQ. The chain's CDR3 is CASSWRQAHHNQPQHF. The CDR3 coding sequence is TGCGCCAGCAGCTGGAGACAGGCCCACCACAATCAGCCCCAGCATTTT.

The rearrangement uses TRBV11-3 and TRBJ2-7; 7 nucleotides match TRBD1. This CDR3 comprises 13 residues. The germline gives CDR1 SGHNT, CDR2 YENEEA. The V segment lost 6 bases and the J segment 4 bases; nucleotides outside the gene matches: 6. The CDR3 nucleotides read TGTGCCAGCAGTACAGGGGTTGCATACGAGCAGTACTTC. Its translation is CASSTGVAYEQYF.

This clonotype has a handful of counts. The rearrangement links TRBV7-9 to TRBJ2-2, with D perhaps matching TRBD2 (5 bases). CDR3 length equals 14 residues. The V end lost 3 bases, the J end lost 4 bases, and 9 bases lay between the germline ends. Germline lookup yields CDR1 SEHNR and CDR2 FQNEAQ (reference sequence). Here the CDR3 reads CASSLGASTGELFF. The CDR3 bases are TGTGCCAGCAGCTTGGGAGCGAGCACCGGGGAGCTGTTTTTT.

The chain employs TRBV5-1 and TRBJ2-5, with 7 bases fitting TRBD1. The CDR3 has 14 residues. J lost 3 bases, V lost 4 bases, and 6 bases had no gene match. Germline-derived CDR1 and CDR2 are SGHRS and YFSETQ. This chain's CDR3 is CASSRDRIEETQYF. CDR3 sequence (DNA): TGCGCCAGCAGCCGGGACAGAATAGAAGAGACCCAGTACTTC.

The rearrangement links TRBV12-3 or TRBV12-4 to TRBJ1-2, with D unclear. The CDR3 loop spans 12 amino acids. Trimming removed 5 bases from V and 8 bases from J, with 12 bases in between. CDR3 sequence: CASSVKGGGYTF. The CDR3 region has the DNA TGTGCCAGCAGTGTCAAAGGCGGCGGCTACACCTTC.

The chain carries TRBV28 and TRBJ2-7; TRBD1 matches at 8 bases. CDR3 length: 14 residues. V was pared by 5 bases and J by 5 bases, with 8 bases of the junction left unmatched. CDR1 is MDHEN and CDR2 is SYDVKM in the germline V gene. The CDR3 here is CASSPQGASDEQYF. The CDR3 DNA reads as TGTGCCAGCAGTCCCCAGGGGGCGAGCGACGAGCAGTACTTC.

In DNA, the CDR3 is TGTGCCAGCAGCCCCAACCGGGACAGGGGTAGGACTGAAGCTTTCTTT. It yields the protein CASSPNRDRGRTEAFF. V gene TRBV5-5 combines with J gene TRBJ1-1; TRBD1 aligns across 10 bases. The trim removed 4 bases at V and 5 bases at J, leaving 11 bases unmatched. There are 16 residues in the CDR3. Germline V gives CDR1 SGHKS, CDR2 YYEKEE (reference sequence).

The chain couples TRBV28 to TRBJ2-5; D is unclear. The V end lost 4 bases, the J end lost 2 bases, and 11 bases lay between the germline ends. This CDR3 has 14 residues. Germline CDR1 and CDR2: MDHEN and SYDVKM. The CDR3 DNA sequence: TGTGCCAGCAGTTCCGGTGGCAATCAAGAGACCCAGTACTTC. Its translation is CASSSGGNQETQYF.

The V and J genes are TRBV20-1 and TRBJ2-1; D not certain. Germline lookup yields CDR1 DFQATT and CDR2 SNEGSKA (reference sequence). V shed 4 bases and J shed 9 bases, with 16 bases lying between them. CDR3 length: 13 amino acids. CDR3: CSATTSSHSEQFF. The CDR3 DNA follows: TGCAGTGCTACGACCTCTTCCCACAGTGAGCAGTTCTTC.

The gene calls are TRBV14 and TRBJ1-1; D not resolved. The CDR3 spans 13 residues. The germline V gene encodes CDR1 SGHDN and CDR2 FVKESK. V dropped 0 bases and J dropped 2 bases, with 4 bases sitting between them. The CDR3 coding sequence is TGTGCCAGCAGCCAAGATCATAACACTGAAGCTTTCTTT. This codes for CASSQDHNTEAFF.

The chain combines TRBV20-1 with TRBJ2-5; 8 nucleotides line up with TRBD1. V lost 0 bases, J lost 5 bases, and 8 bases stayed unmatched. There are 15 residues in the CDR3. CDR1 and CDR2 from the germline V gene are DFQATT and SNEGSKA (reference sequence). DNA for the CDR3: TGCAGTGCTAGAGATCCGCAGGGGGCCGGCGAGACCCAGTACTTC. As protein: CSARDPQGAGETQYF.

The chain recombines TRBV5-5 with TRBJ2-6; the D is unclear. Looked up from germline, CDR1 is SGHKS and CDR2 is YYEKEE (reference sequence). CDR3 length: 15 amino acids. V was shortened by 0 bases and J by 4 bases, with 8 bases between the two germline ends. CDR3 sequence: CASSLGAAGANVLTF. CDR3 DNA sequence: TGTGCCAGCAGCTTGGGGGCGGCCGGGGCCAACGTCCTGACTTTC.

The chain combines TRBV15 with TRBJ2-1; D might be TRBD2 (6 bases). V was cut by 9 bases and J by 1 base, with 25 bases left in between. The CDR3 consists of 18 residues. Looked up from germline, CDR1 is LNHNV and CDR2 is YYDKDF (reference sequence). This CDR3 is CATWGPYSSALSYNEQFF. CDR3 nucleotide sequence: TGTGCCACTTGGGGCCCTTACTCTAGCGCCCTTTCCTACAATGAGCAGTTCTTC.

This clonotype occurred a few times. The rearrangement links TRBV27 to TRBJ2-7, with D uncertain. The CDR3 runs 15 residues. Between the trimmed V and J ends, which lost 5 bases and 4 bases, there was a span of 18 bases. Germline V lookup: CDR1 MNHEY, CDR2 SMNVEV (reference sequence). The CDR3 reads CASSNSLKTSYEQYF. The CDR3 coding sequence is TGTGCCAGCAGTAATAGCCTGAAGACGTCGTACGAGCAGTACTTC.

CDR3 amino acids: CSTEQGTETQYF. The DNA for the CDR3 is TGCAGTACAGAGCAGGGTACCGAGACCCAGTACTTC. The J gene is TRBJ2-5, the V gene TRBV20-1, with a tentative D call TRBD1 (5 bases). The ends were cut back, 8 bases at V and 5 bases at J, with 15 bases in the middle. Per germline, CDR1 DFQATT and CDR2 SNEGSKA (reference sequence). The CDR3 spans 12 residues.

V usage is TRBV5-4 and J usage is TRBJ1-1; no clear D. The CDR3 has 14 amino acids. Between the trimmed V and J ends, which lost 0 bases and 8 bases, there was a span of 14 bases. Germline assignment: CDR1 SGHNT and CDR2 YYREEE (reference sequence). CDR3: CASSLAQRPSEAFF. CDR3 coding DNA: TGTGCCAGCAGCTTGGCCCAGCGCCCCTCGGAAGCTTTCTTT. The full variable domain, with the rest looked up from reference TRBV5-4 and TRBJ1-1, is ETGVTQSPTHLIKTRGQQVTLRCSSQSGHNTVSWYQQALGQGPQFIFQYYREEENGRGNFPPRFSGLQFPNYSSELNVNALELDDSALYLCASSLAQRPSEAFFGQGTRLTVV.

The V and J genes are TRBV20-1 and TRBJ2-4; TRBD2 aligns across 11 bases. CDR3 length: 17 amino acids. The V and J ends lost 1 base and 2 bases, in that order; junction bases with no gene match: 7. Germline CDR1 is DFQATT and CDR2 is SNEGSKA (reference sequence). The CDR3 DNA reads TGCAGTGCTAGAGCTAGCGGGGGGTCTCTTACCAAAAACATTCAGTACTTC. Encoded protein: CSARASGGSLTKNIQYF.

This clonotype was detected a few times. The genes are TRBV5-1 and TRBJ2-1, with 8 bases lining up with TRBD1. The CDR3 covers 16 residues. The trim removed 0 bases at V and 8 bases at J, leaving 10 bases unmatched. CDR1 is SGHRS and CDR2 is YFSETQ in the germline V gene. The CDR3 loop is CASSLEQGVRSDEQFF. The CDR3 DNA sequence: TGCGCCAGCAGCTTGGAACAGGGGGTGCGGTCGGATGAGCAGTTCTTC.

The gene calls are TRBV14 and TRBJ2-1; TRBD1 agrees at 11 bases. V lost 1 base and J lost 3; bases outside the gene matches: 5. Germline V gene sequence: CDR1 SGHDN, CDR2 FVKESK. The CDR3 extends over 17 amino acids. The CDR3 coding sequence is TGTGCCAGCAGCCAAGGGGGACAGGGGGTACTCTACAATGAGCAGTTCTTC. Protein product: CASSQGGQGVLYNEQFF.

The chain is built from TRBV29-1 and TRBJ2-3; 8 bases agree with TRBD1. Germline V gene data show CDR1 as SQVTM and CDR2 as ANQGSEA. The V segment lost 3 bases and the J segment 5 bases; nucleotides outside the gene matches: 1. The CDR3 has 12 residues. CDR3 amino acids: CSVDGTGDTQYF. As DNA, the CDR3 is TGCAGCGTTGATGGGACAGGAGATACGCAGTATTTT.

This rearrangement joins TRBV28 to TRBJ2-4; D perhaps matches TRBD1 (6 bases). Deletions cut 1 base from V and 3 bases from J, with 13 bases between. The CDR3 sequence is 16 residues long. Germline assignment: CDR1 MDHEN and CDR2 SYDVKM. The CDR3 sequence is CASSLYLRGIKNIQYF. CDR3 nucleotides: TGTGCCAGCAGTTTATACCTTAGGGGGATCAAAAACATTCAGTACTTC. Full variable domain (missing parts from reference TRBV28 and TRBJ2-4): DVKVTQSSRYLVKRTGEKVFLECVQDMDHENMFWYRQDPGLGLRLIYFSYDVKMKEKGDIPEGYSVSREKKERFSLILESASTNQTSMYLCASSLYLRGIKNIQYFGAGTRLSVL.